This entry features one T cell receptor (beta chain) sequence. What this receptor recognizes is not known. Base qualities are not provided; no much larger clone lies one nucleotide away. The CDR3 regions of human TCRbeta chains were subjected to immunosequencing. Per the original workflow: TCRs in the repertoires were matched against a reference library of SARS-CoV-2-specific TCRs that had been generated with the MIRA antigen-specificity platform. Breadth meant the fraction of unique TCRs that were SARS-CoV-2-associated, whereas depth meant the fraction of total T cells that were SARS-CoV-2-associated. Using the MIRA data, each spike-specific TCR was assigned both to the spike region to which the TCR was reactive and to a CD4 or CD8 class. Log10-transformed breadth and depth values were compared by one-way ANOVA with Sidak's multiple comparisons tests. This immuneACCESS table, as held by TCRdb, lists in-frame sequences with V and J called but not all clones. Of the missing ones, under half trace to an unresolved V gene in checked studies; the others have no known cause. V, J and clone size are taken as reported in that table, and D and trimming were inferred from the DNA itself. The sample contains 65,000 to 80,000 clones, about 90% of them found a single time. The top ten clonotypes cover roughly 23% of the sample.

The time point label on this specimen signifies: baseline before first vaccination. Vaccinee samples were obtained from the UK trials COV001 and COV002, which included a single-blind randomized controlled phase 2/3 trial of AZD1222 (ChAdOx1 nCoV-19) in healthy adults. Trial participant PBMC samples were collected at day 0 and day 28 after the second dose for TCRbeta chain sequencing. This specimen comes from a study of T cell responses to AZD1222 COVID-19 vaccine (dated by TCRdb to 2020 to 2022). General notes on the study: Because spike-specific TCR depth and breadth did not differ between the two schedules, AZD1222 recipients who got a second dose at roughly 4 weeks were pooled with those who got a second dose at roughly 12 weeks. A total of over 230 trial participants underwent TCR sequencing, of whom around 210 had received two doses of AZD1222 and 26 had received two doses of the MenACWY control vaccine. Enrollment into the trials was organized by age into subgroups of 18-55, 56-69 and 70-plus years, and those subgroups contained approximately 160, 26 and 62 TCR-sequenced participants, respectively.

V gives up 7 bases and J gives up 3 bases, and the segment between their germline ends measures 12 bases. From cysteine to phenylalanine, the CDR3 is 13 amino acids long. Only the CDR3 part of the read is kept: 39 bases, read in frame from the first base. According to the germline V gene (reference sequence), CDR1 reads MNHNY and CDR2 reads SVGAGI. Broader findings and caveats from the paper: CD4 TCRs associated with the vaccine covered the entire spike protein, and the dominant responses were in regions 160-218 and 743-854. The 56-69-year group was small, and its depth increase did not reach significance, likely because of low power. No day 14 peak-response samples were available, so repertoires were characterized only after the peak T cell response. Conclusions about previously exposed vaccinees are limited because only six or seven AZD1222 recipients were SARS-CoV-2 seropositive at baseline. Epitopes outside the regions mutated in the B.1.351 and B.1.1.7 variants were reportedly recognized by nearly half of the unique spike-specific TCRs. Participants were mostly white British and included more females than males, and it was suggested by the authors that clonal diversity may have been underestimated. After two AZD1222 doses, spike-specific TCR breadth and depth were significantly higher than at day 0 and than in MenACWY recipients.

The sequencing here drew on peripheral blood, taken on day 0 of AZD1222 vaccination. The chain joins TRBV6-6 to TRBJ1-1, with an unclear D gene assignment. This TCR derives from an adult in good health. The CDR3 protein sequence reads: CASIARRDTEAFF. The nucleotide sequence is TGTGCCAGCATAGCCAGGAGGGACACTGAAGCTTTCTTT.